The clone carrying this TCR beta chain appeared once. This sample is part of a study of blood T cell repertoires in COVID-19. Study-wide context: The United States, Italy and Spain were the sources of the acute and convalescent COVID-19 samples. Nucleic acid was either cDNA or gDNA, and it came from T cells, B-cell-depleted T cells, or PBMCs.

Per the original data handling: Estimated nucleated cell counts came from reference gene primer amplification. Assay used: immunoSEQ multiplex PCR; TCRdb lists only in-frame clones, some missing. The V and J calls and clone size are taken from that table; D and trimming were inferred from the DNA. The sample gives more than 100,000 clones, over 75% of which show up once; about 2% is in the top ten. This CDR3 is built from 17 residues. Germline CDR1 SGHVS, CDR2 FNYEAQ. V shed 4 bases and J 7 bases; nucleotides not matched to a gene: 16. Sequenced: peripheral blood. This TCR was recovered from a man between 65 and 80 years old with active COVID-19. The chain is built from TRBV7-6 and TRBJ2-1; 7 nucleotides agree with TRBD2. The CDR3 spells CASSSSWAGVRGNEQFF. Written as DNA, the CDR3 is TGTGCCAGCAGCTCGTCTTGGGCGGGAGTACGGGGGAATGAGCAGTTCTTC. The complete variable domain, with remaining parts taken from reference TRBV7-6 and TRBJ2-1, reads GAGVSQSPRYKVTKRGQDVALRCDPISGHVSLYWYRQALGQGPEFLTYFNYEAQQDKSGLPNDRFSAERPEGSISTLTIQRTEQRDSAMYRCASSSSWAGVRGNEQFFGPGTRLTVL.